This T cell receptor beta chain was observed in a study of CXCR3-negative and CXCR3-positive naive CD8 T cells. Findings and caveats of the study: In both naive subsets diversity was comparably high, whereas memory CD8+ cells showed much lower diversity. CXCR3-positive naive cells carried more hydrophobic TRB CDR3s than CXCR3-negative ones.

Points on this clonotype: Its antigen is unidentified.

The authors prepared UMI-labeled TRB cDNA libraries by 5' RACE. TCRdb reprocessed the 5' RACE reads and reports one entry per CDR3 protein, with no DNA. This repertoire includes tens of thousands of distinct CDR3 sequences. The CDR3 has 14 residues. Germline lookup yields CDR1 SGDLS and CDR2 YYNGEE. Per CD8+ T cell subset, triplicate sorts of 250,000 to 350,000 cells each were done. Sequencing was carried out using naive CXCR3+ CD8+ T cells from blood. Documented subset: CD45RO-CCR7+CD27+CD95- naive CD8+ T cells expressing CXCR3 (TNR3+). The gene calls are TRBV9 and TRBJ2-3. The source of this sequence is a human donor in good health. Some clones in this sample may be carry-over from other donors' samples. The CDR3 region is CASSVASQTDTQYF.